Listed below are T cell receptor beta chains from one sample, sequenced in a study of cytomegalovirus exposure and HLA in healthy donors. Produced via immunoSEQ multiplex PCR; TCRdb's table is partial and in-frame only. In the table there are 180,000 or so clones, roughly nine tenths of which are singletons. Sequencing was carried out using PBMCs. The source of these receptors is a man aged 25 to 40 in good health and CMV-seropositive. The conserved cysteine and the conserved F or W are not part of the CDR3 here.

CDR3aa,j_gene,v_gene
ASSPIGGNDNEQF,TRBJ2-1,TRBV7-3
ASSLAGREAF,TRBJ1-1,TRBV5-6
ASIAGPGHSGNTIY,TRBJ1-3,TRBV2
ASSESPRGLQETQY,TRBJ2-5,TRBV2
ASSLDSGYQPQH,TRBJ1-5,TRBV28
SVEEEGLGLF,TRBJ1-4,TRBV29-1
ASSSVRGRDDTGELF,TRBJ2-2,TRBV4-3
ASSPWDRLYEQY,TRBJ2-7,TRBV27
ASSLTTGGQGYT,TRBJ1-2,TRBV28
ASSDRGNPYEQY,TRBJ2-7,TRBV6-5
AWSVWGQPQH,TRBJ1-5,TRBV30
ASSGIPGQGGEQY,TRBJ2-7,TRBV2
ATRPGGNYGYT,TRBJ1-2,TRBV19
ASSYGGTGELF,TRBJ2-2,TRBV6-6
ASSRTGATYSSYNEQF,TRBJ2-1,TRBV9
ASSFRLAGNNEQF,TRBJ2-1,TRBV28
ASTYTEARIGETQY,TRBJ2-5,TRBV28
ASVPAGGPNEQF,TRBJ2-1,TRBV11-2
ASSLTGLVSGELF,TRBJ2-2,TRBV7-2
ASSRDSFNYGYT,TRBJ1-2,TRBV7-9
ASSPRLAGGNEQF,TRBJ2-1,TRBV27
ASSVITGGTDTQY,TRBJ2-3,TRBV9
ASRLRESYEQY,TRBJ2-7,TRBV6-6
ASSIDEDLYEQY,TRBJ2-7,TRBV19
ASRLTTQETQY,TRBJ2-5,TRBV6-5
SVELTGMFAEAF,TRBJ1-1,TRBV29-1
ASSVTSGSLDNEQF,TRBJ2-1,TRBV5-1
ASSFLDRSSYEQY,TRBJ2-7,TRBV28
ASSLTPFLPGQITGELF,TRBJ2-2,TRBV27
ASHYTGELF,TRBJ2-2,TRBV6-6
ASSLELAGTNEQF,TRBJ2-1,TRBV28
ASSLVASGNTIY,TRBJ1-3,TRBV5-6
ASSEGGDTQY,TRBJ2-3,TRBV2
ASSDQGAIGETQY,TRBJ2-5,TRBV5-1
ASSHLGSRATDTQY,TRBJ2-3,TRBV9
ASSEPLGETQY,TRBJ2-5,TRBV25-1
ASSLGGPRGSAGYT,TRBJ1-2,TRBV7-2
ASSLAGGNYEQY,TRBJ2-7,TRBV5-1
ASSKDGTGNTGELF,TRBJ2-2,TRBV21-1
ASSLGSLHNEQF,TRBJ2-1,TRBV7-9
ASSPGQNTEAF,TRBJ1-1,TRBV18
ASSLRAPLASSYEQY,TRBJ2-7,TRBV28
SAWGAGTY,TRBJ2-7,TRBV20-1
ASSLEPTGGYYEQY,TRBJ2-7,TRBV7-2
ASSLGIDTQY,TRBJ2-3,TRBV13
ASSFSGLALRYGGELF,TRBJ2-2,TRBV5-6
SVGQGPNTEAF,TRBJ1-1,TRBV29-1